The TCR beta chain described here comes from a study of blood T cell repertoires in COVID-19. Looking at the study overall: The United States, Italy and Spain provided the acute and convalescent COVID-19 samples.

Germline V lookup: CDR1 LNHDA, CDR2 SQIVND (reference sequence). This CDR3 is built from 15 residues. Trimming removed 6 bases from V and 3 bases from J, with 15 bases in between. The method was immunoSEQ multiplex PCR; TCRdb's version includes in-frame clones alone and lacks a portion of them. The sample lists fewer than 250,000 clones, 70% to 90% occurring once. The specimen sequenced was peripheral blood. The clonotype comes from a man younger than 45 with acute or convalescent COVID-19. The V call is TRBV19, the J call TRBJ1-5, with TRBD1 as a possible D gene (6 bases). DNA for the CDR3: TGTGCCAGTAGATTTTCCGGGACACCCAATCAGCCCCAGCATTTT. Protein sequence: CASRFSGTPNQPQHF.